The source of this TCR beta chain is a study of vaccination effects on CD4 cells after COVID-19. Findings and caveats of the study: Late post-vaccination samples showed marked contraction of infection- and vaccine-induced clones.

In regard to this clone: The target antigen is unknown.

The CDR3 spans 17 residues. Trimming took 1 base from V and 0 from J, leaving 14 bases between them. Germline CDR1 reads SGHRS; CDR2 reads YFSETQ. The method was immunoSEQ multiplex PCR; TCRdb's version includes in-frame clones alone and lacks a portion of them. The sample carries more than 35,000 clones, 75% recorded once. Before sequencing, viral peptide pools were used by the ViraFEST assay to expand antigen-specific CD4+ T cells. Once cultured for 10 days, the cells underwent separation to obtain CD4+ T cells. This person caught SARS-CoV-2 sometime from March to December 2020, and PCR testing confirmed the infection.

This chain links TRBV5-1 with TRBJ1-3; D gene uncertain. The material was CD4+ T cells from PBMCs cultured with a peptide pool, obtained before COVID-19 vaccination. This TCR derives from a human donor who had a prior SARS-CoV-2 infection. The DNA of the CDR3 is TGCGCCAGCAGCTTGTCCGGACTCCAGAGCTCTGGAAACACCATATATTTT. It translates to CASSLSGLQSSGNTIYF. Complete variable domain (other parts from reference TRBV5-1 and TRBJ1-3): KAGVTQTPRYLIKTRGQQVTLSCSPISGHRSVSWYQQTPGQGLQFLFEYFSETQRNKGNFPGRFSGRQFSNSRSEMNVSTLELGDSALYLCASSLSGLQSSGNTIYFGEGSWLTVV.